The 27 T cell receptor beta chains given below trace back to one sample, sequenced in a study of T cells after yellow fever vaccination. Using its own MiXCR run on the 5' RACE reads, TCRdb lists one record per CDR3 protein. The sample carries more than 300,000 distinct CDR3 sequences, about 10% recorded once. Material: CD4+ T cells sorted from PBMCs, obtained 45 days after the yellow fever booster vaccination. The receptors come from a man aged 18 to 30 who received the YFV17D yellow fever vaccine.

The rearrangement joins TRBV20-1 to TRBJ1-2; unclear D gene. Germline CDR1 reads DFQATT; CDR2 reads SNEGSKA (reference sequence). V dropped 0 bases and J dropped 4 bases, with 9 bases sitting between them. This CDR3 has 13 residues. CDR3 DNA sequence: TGCAGTGCTAGAGAGGGAGCCTTCTATGGCTACACCTTC. It specifies CSAREGAFYGYTF.

This clonotype has only a few counts. The genes are TRBV5-1 and TRBJ2-3, with TRBD2 matching 8 bases. CDR1 is SGHRS, CDR2 YFSETQ, per germline. The length of the CDR3 is 16 residues. The junction had 4 bases not matched to a gene; V was cut back by 0 bases and J by 1 base. The CDR3 region has the DNA TGCGCCAGCAGCTTGGCCGCGCGGGGGGGCACAGATACGCAGTATTTT. Translation: CASSLAARGGTDTQYF. Based on the CDR3 plus reference TRBV5-1 and TRBJ2-3, the full variable domain is KAGVTQTPRYLIKTRGQQVTLSCSPISGHRSVSWYQQTPGQGLQFLFEYFSETQRNKGNFPGRFSGRQFSNSRSEMNVSTLELGDSALYLCASSLAARGGTDTQYFGPGTRLTVL.

In its sample, this clonotype was seen a few times. V is TRBV6-2 or TRBV6-3 and J is TRBJ2-7; 9 bases are shared with TRBD2. Germline values: CDR1 MNHEY, CDR2 SVGEGT. The V and J ends lost 6 bases and 0 bases, in that order; junction bases with no gene match: 3. The CDR3 has 14 residues. The CDR3 DNA reads as TGTGCCAGCAGGACTAGCGGATTCTCCTACGAGCAGTACTTC. Translation gives CASRTSGFSYEQYF.

In this sample, this clonotype turned up a few times. V and J are TRBV6-6 and TRBJ2-2, with D possibly TRBD2 on 5 matching bases. The CDR3 is 14 residues long. Trimming stripped 5 bases from V and 3 bases from J, with 10 bases between. From germline, CDR1 is MNHNY and CDR2 SVGAGI (reference sequence). Here the CDR3 reads CASSPREYTGELFF. CDR3 DNA: TGTGCCAGCAGTCCCCGGGAATACACCGGGGAGCTGTTTTTT.

This clonotype was observed a handful of times. The J gene is TRBJ2-3, the V gene TRBV27, with D hard to call. The CDR3 has 11 residues. V dropped 7 bases and J dropped 0 bases, with 2 bases sitting between them. Germline CDR1 is MNHEY and CDR2 is SMNVEV (reference sequence). CDR3 nucleotide sequence: TGTGCCAGCACTAGCACAGATACGCAGTATTTT. Its protein product is CASTSTDTQYF.

The V call is TRBV5-5, the J call TRBJ1-2, with TRBD1 matching 7 bases. V lost 1 base and J lost 8; bases outside the gene matches: 17. Germline CDR1 is SGHKS and CDR2 is YYEKEE (reference sequence). This CDR3 has 17 amino acids. The CDR3 sequence: CASSLSLGQGVGEGYTF. In nucleotides, the CDR3 is TGTGCCAGCAGCTTGAGCCTGGGGCAGGGGGTAGGAGAGGGCTACACCTTC.

This clonotype occurred a few times. The chain couples TRBV7-3 to TRBJ2-5; D uncertain. V was cut by 1 base and J by 1 base, with 7 bases left in between. The germline CDR1 and CDR2 sequences are SGHTA and FQGTGA. This CDR3 region has 14 residues. CDR3 loop: CASSLMPGQETQYF. In DNA form, the CDR3 reads TGTGCCAGCAGCTTAATGCCGGGCCAAGAGACCCAGTACTTC.

This clonotype appeared a few times. V usage is TRBV4-3 and J usage is TRBJ2-5; the D gene is possibly TRBD2 (5 bases). Germline assignment: CDR1 LGHNA and CDR2 YSLEER. V shed 5 bases and J shed 1 base, with 14 bases lying between them. CDR3 size: 15 residues. Written as DNA, the CDR3 is TGCGCCAGCAGCTCTCAGTACGGAGGCCAAGAGACCCAGTACTTC. Residues: CASSSQYGGQETQYF.

A few counts support this clonotype. This sequence joins TRBV6-2 or TRBV6-3 and TRBJ2-5; TRBD2 might be the D (6 bases). Germline V gives CDR1 MNHEY, CDR2 SVGEGT. The V and J ends lost 0 bases and 3 bases respectively, with 14 bases between them. CDR3 length: 16 amino acids. In nucleotides, the CDR3 is TGTGCCAGCAGTTACTCGTGGAGGGAAAGGGAAGAGACCCAGTACTTC. It translates to CASSYSWREREETQYF.

V and J are TRBV10-3 and TRBJ2-7; 7 positions agree with TRBD1. Germline V gene data show CDR1 as ENHRY and CDR2 as SYGVKD. This CDR3 region has 12 residues. V trimming: 3 bases; J trimming: 11 bases; junction bases outside the gene matches: 7. The CDR3 here is CAISEGGGREYF. The CDR3 DNA reads TGTGCCATCAGTGAAGGGGGCGGGCGAGAGTACTTC.

This clonotype occurred a few times. The rearrangement joins TRBV7-9 to TRBJ2-5, with TRBD2 identical over 9 bases. Germline CDR1 SEHNR, CDR2 FQNEAQ (reference sequence). The CDR3 contains 14 residues. Trimming at V came to 8 bases and at J to 5 bases, leaving 9 bases not matched to a gene. CDR3 nucleotide sequence: TGTGCCAGCCAACCAGCGGGGGGCTTGGAGACCCAGTACTTC. Translated, it gives CASQPAGGLETQYF.

This clonotype has at least ten counts. The V and J genes are TRBV27 and TRBJ1-1; D not resolved. The CDR3 covers 14 residues. The germline gives CDR1 MNHEY, CDR2 SMNVEV (reference sequence). With 2 bases removed from V and 10 bases from J, the gap between germline ends came to 17 bases. CDR3 region: CASSLNSGASGAFF. Written as DNA, the CDR3 is TGTGCCAGCAGTTTAAACAGCGGAGCCTCAGGAGCTTTCTTT.

The chain recombines TRBV3-1 with TRBJ1-2; TRBD1 aligns across 7 bases. Germline-derived CDR1 and CDR2 are LGHDT and YNNKEL (reference sequence). This CDR3 spans 14 amino acids. Germline trimming cut 7 bases from V and 8 bases from J; bases unmatched to any gene: 13. CDR3 sequence reads: CASNRQGGRSGYTF. CDR3 in DNA: TGTGCCAGCAACAGGCAGGGGGGTAGAAGCGGCTACACCTTC.

The CDR3: CSARGLAGSGELFF. The CDR3 DNA reads TGCAGTGCTAGGGGACTAGCGGGATCCGGGGAGCTGTTTTTT. The rearrangement uses TRBV20-1 and TRBJ2-2; 13 nucleotides match TRBD2. Per germline, CDR1 DFQATT and CDR2 SNEGSKA (reference sequence). The CDR3 covers 14 residues. The ends lost 3 bases at V and 6 bases at J; junction bases unmatched: 1.

On this clonotype: A much bigger clone sits one base away, suggesting this may be a read error. V gene TRBV7-2 combines with J gene TRBJ1-5, with a possible D match to TRBD1 (5 bases). The length of the CDR3 is 13 residues. Germline lookup yields CDR1 SGHTA and CDR2 FQGNSA. Trimming stripped 1 base from V and 6 bases from J, with 7 bases between. The DNA of the CDR3 is TGTGCCAGCAGCTTAGAAGGGACTCAGCCCCAGCATTTT. Translation: CASSLEGTQPQHF. Full variable domain (rest looked up from reference TRBV7-2 and TRBJ1-5): GAGVSQSPSNKVTEKGKDVELRCDPISGHTALYWYRQSLGQGLEFLIYFQGNSAPDKSGLPSDRFSAERTGGSVSTLTIQRTQQEDSAVYLCASSLEGTQPQHFGDGTRLSIL.

Many counts were recorded for this clonotype. The CDR3: CASSSRIQYSQPQHF. The CDR3 DNA reads as TGCGCCAGCAGCTCGCGGATCCAATACAGTCAGCCCCAGCATTTT. The J gene is TRBJ1-5, the V gene TRBV4-1; D is ambiguous. Germline V gene data show CDR1 as MGHRA and CDR2 as YSYEKL. Trimming left V 5 bases short and J 6 bases short, with 17 bases between. CDR3 length: 15 residues.

There are a few counts of this clonotype. The chain has TRBV7-8 and TRBJ1-1; D is ambiguous. Trimming took 4 bases from V and 8 from J, leaving 17 bases between them. CDR3 length equals 14 residues. Per the germline V gene, CDR1 is SGHVS and CDR2 is FQNEAQ. The CDR3 DNA follows: TGTGCCAGCAGCTCCTCCGTTATCCCCGGGGAAGCTTTCTTT. It yields the protein CASSSSVIPGEAFF.

In its sample, this clonotype was seen a few times. The chain recombines TRBV5-1 with TRBJ2-5; 13 bases map to TRBD2. Unmatched junction bases numbered 7, after V lost 3 bases and J lost 5 bases. The CDR3 is 16 residues long. Germline loops: CDR1 SGHRS, CDR2 YFSETQ. CDR3 sequence reads: CASSSGLAGISETQYF. The CDR3 DNA follows: TGCGCCAGCAGCTCGGGACTAGCGGGAATCTCTGAGACCCAGTACTTC.

The rearrangement joins TRBV5-1 to TRBJ2-6; no definite D call. The CDR3 runs 14 residues. The V end was cut by 4 bases, the J end by 0 bases, with 5 bases between. Germline V CDR1 and CDR2: SGHRS, YFSETQ. CDR3 DNA sequence: TGCGCCAGCAGCCCTGACTCTGGGGCCAACGTCCTGACTTTC. It specifies CASSPDSGANVLTF.

This clonotype was detected a few times. This chain joins TRBV2 and TRBJ2-1, with no clear D. Germline CDR1 reads SNHLY; CDR2 reads FYNNEI. The CDR3 length is 14 residues. Trimming cost V 7 bases and J 0 bases, with 10 bases left between them. In nucleotides, the CDR3 is TGTGCCAGCACTGGGCGGAGCTCCTACAATGAGCAGTTCTTC. This codes for CASTGRSSYNEQFF.

A few counts support this clonotype. This chain links TRBV4-3 with TRBJ2-2, with 8 bases aligning to TRBD1. CDR3 length equals 16 residues. The ends lost 0 bases at V and 2 bases at J; junction bases unmatched: 2. Germline CDR1 and CDR2: LGHNA and YSLEER. The CDR3 DNA sequence: TGCGCCAGCAGCCAAGACAGGGGGCGTAACACCGGGGAGCTGTTTTTT. This gives the protein CASSQDRGRNTGELFF.

The V call is TRBV6-2 or TRBV6-3, the J call TRBJ2-5; weak D call: TRBD2 (6 bases). Germline CDR1 MNHEY, CDR2 SVGEGT. This CDR3 contains 15 residues. Trimming removed 2 bases from V and 2 bases from J, with 12 bases in between. The CDR3 protein is CASSYGSRGQETQYF. The DNA for the CDR3 is TGTGCCAGCAGTTACGGGTCCCGGGGGCAAGAGACCCAGTACTTC.

The CDR3 sequence is CASSPGTNARETQYF. CDR3 nucleotide sequence: TGTGCCAGCAGCCCCGGAACCAATGCTCGGGAGACCCAGTACTTC. The chain links TRBV7-3 to TRBJ2-5, with D unresolved. The CDR3 totals 15 residues. Deletions cut 5 bases from V and 5 bases from J, with 18 bases between. Germline V gene lookup returns CDR1 SGHTA and CDR2 FQGTGA. Drawing the rest from reference TRBV7-3 and TRBJ2-5, the complete variable domain is GAGVSQTPSNKVTEKGKYVELRCDPISGHTALYWYRQSLGQGPEFLIYFQGTGAADDSGLPNDRFFAVRPEGSVSTLKIQRTERGDSAVYLCASSPGTNARETQYFGPGTRLLVL.

This chain links TRBV4-3 with TRBJ2-2, with D perhaps matching TRBD1 (6 bases). Germline V gene sequence: CDR1 LGHNA, CDR2 YSLEER. The CDR3 is made up of 16 amino acids. The V gene lost 1 base and the J gene lost 1 base, with 10 bases spanning the gap. CDR3 nucleotides: TGCGCCAGCAGCCAAGGGACAGTACGGAACACCGGGGAGCTGTTTTTT. It encodes CASSQGTVRNTGELFF.

This clonotype was picked up a small number of times. CDR3 protein: CASSSRGVGKETQYF. The CDR3 DNA follows: TGTGCCAGCAGCTCCCGGGGTGTAGGGAAAGAGACCCAGTACTTC. The rearrangement uses TRBV7-9 and TRBJ2-5; maybe TRBD2 (5 bases). The CDR3 is made up of 15 amino acids. V was shortened by 4 bases and J by 3 bases, with 15 bases between the two germline ends. The V gene's germline CDR1 is SEHNR and CDR2 FQNEAQ (reference sequence).

This clonotype was seen ten or more times. CDR3 residues: CASSFRPGVETQYF. CDR3 coding DNA: TGTGCCAGCAGCTTTCGTCCCGGGGTGGAGACCCAGTACTTC. The chain is built from TRBV7-3 and TRBJ2-5; D might be TRBD2 (5 bases). Germline CDR1 reads SGHTA; CDR2 reads FQGTGA. The CDR3 length is 14 residues. Deletions cut 3 bases from V and 5 bases from J, with 13 bases between.

This clonotype appeared a few times. The chain has TRBV19 and TRBJ2-2; D might be TRBD1 or TRBD2, each matching 5 bases. The CDR3 is made up of 14 amino acids. Trimming cost V 3 bases and J 6 bases, with 11 bases left between them. Per the germline V gene, CDR1 is LNHDA and CDR2 is SQIVND (reference sequence). The CDR3 DNA sequence: TGTGCCAGTAGTATTGTCCGAGGGGCCGGGGAGCTGTTTTTT. As protein: CASSIVRGAGELFF.